The rows below give T cell receptor beta chains drawn from one sample of a study of shared clonotypes between healthy human individuals. Using immunoSEQ multiplex PCR, the repertoire was profiled, and TCRdb retains in-frame clones only, with some absent. The sample carries about 1,900,000 clones, 85% to 95% recorded once. Sequencing used naive CD8+ T cells sorted from blood. Receptors originate from a man aged 18 to 35 in good health. The CDR3 runs from the conserved cysteine through the conserved F or W. D genes are given only for firm matches. Size tells how often a clone was seen (once, few, many) or the class of an expanded clone, and some rows leave it out.

TRBJ2-7	TRBD1	.	TRBV28	TGTGCCAGCAGCGGGACAGGCTATTACGAGCAGTACTTC	CASSGTGYYEQYF
TRBJ1-3	.	.	TRBV30	TGTGCCTGGAGTCAGTGGAGCTCTGGAAACACCATATATTTT	CAWSQWSSGNTIYF
TRBJ1-1	.	.	TRBV4-1	TGCGCCAGCAGCCAAGATGGGCGGGACACTGAAGCTTTCTTT	CASSQDGRDTEAFF
TRBJ1-6	.	few	TRBV9	TGTGCCAGCAGCGTTGGGAATTCACCCCTCCACTTT	CASSVGNSPLHF
TRBJ2-3	.	.	TRBV9	TGTGCCAGCAGCGTAGCGGCTAGCCCGGACCCAGCAGATACGCAGTATTTT	CASSVAASPDPADTQYF
TRBJ2-1	TRBD2	.	TRBV27	TGTGCCAGCAGTCACGGACTAGCGGAGTCCTACAATGAGCAGTTCTTC	CASSHGLAESYNEQFF
TRBJ2-2	.	.	TRBV15	TGTGCCACCAGCAGAGATCGGGTGTCACTCCAAGGCACCGGGGAGCTGTTTTTT	CATSRDRVSLQGTGELFF
TRBJ1-1	.	.	TRBV27	TGTGCCAGCAGTTTATTGGGGGGGGAAGCTTTCTTT	CASSLLGGEAFF
TRBJ2-7	TRBD2	.	TRBV4-3	TGCGCCAGCAGCCACGGCGGACATCTACTAGCGGGAGATTACGAGCAGTACTTC	CASSHGGHLLAGDYEQYF
TRBJ2-1	.	.	TRBV15	TGTGCCACCAGCGGGACACGATACAATGAGCAGTTCTTC	CATSGTRYNEQFF
TRBJ1-5	TRBD1	.	TRBV27	TGTGCCAGCAGCACAGGGGGCGATCAGCCCCAGCATTTT	CASSTGGDQPQHF
TRBJ2-1	TRBD2	.	TRBV30	TGTGCCTGGATCCGTCCAAACGGGGGGAGCCATGAGCAGTTCTTC	CAWIRPNGGSHEQFF
TRBJ2-3	.	.	TRBV2	TGTGCCAGCAGTGAGAGATTCTATCCGGGGGATCGCACAGATACGCAGTATTTT	CASSERFYPGDRTDTQYF
TRBJ2-1	TRBD2	.	TRBV11-2	TGTGCCAGCAGCGCCGTCGGGACTAGCGGGAGGAAGCATGAGCAGTTCTTC	CASSAVGTSGRKHEQFF
TRBJ1-6	.	.	TRBV6-6	TGTGCCAGCATTGCCATAGCGGCCCCATATAATTCACCCCTCCACTTT	CASIAIAAPYNSPLHF
TRBJ2-7	.	once	TRBV7-9	TGTGCCAGCAGCCCCTTAGGGTACGAGCAGTACTTC	CASSPLGYEQYF
TRBJ2-7	.	.	TRBV28	TGTGCCAGCAGTTTTCCGGGCCCGGGCTACGAGCAGTACTTC	CASSFPGPGYEQYF
TRBJ2-1	TRBD2	.	TRBV13	TGTGCCAGCAGCTCGTACGGGACTAGCGGTTACAATGAGCAGTTCTTC	CASSSYGTSGYNEQFF
TRBJ1-1	TRBD1	.	TRBV7-9	TGTGCCAGCAGCTTCGAGACAGGGTTGAACGCTGAAGCTTTCTTT	CASSFETGLNAEAFF
TRBJ2-1	.	once	TRBV12-5	TGTGCTAGTGGTTTGCCGGGGACCGAAGACCCCTACAATGAGCAGTTCTTC	CASGLPGTEDPYNEQFF
TRBJ2-3	.	once	TRBV6-5	TGTGCCACACAGGAGGGGTACACAGATACGCAGTATTTT	CATQEGYTDTQYF
TRBJ1-1	.	.	TRBV4-1	TGCGCCAGCAGCCACCCGGGACAGAACACTGAAGCTTTCTTT	CASSHPGQNTEAFF
TRBJ1-2	.	few	TRBV2	TGTGCCAGCAGTGGGGGAAACTATGGCTACACCTTC	CASSGGNYGYTF
TRBJ2-7	TRBD1	.	TRBV7-9	TGTGCCAGCAGCTTAGCGACAGGGGTCTACGAGCAGTACTTC	CASSLATGVYEQYF
TRBJ1-2	.	.	TRBV10-2	TGCGCCAGCACCCCCGGCTTGGCTAACTATGGCTACACCTTC	CASTPGLANYGYTF
TRBJ2-1	.	.	TRBV15	TGTGCCACCAGCAGAGGGGGGGATGGTGAGCAGTTCTTC	CATSRGGDGEQFF